The TCR beta chain described here comes from a study of metastatic and nonmetastatic thyroid tumors. Across the study: Repertoires were compared across blood and tumor or nodule tissue from malignant and benign thyroid patients. Whole-study results and caveats: In blood and tumor, TCR beta diversity was reportedly significantly higher in malignant thyroid tumors than in benign nodules.

As concerns this clone: Its antigen is not known. The junction does not match germline at one end; this may be a read error.

The CDR3 loop spans 15 amino acids. From germline, CDR1 is MRHNA and CDR2 SNTAGT. Thyroid surgery had not been preceded by any treatment in any patient. Methods used by the authors: Differences in CDR3 between clinicopathological groups were drawn on to build a classifier intended to discriminate distant-metastatic papillary thyroid cancer patients. TCRdb reanalyzed the PCR reads with MiXCR. The V and J calls were not made by the authors but by TCRdb's processing. The repertoire holds about 59,000 clones, with under 20% as singletons. This chain links TRBV6-4 with TRBJ2-2, with 8 bases fitting TRBD2. Sequences were obtained from blood. The clonotype was recovered from a male donor with papillary thyroid cancer or a benign thyroid nodule (not recorded which). Some clones in this sample may be carry-over from other donors' samples. DNA of the CDR3: TGTGCCAGCAGTGAAGCGGGAGATTACACCGAGGAGCTTTTTTTT. Translated, it gives CASSEAGDYTEELFF.